This T cell receptor (beta chain) comes out of a study of cytomegalovirus exposure and HLA in healthy donors. This CDR3 region has 16 residues. Between the trimmed V and J ends, which lost 3 bases and 0 bases, there was a span of 14 bases. Looked up from germline, CDR1 is MNHEY and CDR2 is SVGAGI. PCR primers comprised 60 Vbeta and 13 Jbeta primers. TCRdb's table, derived via immunoSEQ multiplex PCR, lists solely in-frame clones and lacks some. The sample lists about 120,000 clones, roughly 80% occurring once. This clone has a handful of counts. Sequencing used PBMCs. The clonotype was recovered from a man aged 60 to 75 in good health and CMV-seropositive. The V gene is TRBV6-5, the J gene TRBJ1-1, with D tentatively TRBD1 (5 bases). The CDR3 here is CASSYVGDSMNTEAFF. The DNA for the CDR3 is TGTGCCAGCAGTTATGTCGGGGACTCCATGAACACTGAAGCTTTCTTT.